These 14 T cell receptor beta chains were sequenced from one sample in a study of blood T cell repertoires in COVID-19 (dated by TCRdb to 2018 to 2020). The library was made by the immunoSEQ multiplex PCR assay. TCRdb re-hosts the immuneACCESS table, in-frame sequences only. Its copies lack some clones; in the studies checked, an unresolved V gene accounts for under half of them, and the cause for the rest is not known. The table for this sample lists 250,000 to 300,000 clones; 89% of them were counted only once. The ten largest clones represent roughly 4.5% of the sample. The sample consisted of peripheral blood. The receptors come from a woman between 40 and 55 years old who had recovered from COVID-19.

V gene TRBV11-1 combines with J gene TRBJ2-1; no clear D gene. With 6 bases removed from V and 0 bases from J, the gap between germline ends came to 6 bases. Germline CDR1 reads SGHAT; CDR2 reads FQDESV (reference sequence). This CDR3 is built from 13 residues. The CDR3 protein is CASRSGSYNEQFF. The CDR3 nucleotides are TGTGCCAGCAGATCAGGCTCCTACAATGAGCAGTTCTTC. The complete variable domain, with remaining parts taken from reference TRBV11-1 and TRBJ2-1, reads EAEVAQSPRYKITEKSQAVAFWCDPISGHATLYWYRQILGQGPELLVQFQDESVVDDSQLPKDRFSAERLKGVDSTLKIQPAELGDSAMYLCASRSGSYNEQFFGPGTRLTVL.

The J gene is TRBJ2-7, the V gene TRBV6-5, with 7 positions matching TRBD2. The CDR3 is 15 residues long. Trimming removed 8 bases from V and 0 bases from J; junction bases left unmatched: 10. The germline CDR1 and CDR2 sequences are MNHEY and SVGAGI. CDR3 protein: CASGPLGGGSYEQYV. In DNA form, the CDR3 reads TGTGCCAGCGGGCCCCTCGGCGGGGGCTCCTACGAGCAGTACGTC.

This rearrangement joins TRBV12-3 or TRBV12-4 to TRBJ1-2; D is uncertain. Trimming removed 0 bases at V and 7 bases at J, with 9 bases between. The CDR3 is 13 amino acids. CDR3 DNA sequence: TGTGCCAGCAGTTTAGCGCTTTACGGTGGCTACACCTTC. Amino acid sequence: CASSLALYGGYTF.

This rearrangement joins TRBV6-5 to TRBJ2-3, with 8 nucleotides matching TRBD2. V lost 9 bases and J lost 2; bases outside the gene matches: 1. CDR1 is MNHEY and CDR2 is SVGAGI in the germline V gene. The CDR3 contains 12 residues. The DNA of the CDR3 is TGTGCCAGTAGCGGGGTCACAGATACGCAGTATTTT. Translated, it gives CASSGVTDTQYF.

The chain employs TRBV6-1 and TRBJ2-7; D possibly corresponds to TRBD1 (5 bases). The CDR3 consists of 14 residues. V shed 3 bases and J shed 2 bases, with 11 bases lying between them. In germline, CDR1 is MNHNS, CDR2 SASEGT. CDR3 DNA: TGTGCCAGCAGTGAGAACAGGAGAACCTACGAGCAGTACGTC. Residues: CASSENRRTYEQYV.

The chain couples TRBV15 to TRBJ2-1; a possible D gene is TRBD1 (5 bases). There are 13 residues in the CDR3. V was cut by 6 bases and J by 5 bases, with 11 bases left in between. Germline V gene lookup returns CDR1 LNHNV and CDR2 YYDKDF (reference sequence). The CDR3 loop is CATSLGPDNEQFF. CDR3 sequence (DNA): TGTGCCACCAGTTTGGGGCCTGACAATGAGCAGTTCTTC.

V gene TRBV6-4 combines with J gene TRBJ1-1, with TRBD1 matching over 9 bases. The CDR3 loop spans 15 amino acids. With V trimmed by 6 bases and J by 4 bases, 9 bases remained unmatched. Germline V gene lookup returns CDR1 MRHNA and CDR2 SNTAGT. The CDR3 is CASRDTDRGRTEAFF. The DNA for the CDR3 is TGTGCCAGCAGAGATACGGACAGGGGACGCACTGAAGCTTTCTTT.

CDR3: CACQGYTF. The DNA for the CDR3 is TGTGCCTGCCAGGGCTACACCTTC. This chain connects TRBV30 to TRBJ1-2; D ambiguous. The germline CDR1 and CDR2 sequences are GTSNPN and SVGIG (reference sequence). Trimming removed 6 bases from V and 8 bases from J, with 4 bases in between. The CDR3 loop spans 8 amino acids.

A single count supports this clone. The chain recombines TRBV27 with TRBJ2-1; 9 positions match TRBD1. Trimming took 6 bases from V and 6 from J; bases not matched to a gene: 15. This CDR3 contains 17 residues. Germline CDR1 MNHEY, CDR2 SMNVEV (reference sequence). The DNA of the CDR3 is TGTGCCAGCAGCCGGCCCCCAACGGGACAGGGAGGCAATGAGCAGTTCTTC. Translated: CASSRPPTGQGGNEQFF.

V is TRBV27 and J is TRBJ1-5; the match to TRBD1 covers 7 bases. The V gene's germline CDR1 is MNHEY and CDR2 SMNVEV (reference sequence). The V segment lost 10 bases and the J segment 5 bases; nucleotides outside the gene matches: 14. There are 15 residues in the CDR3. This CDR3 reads CANDFPARGYQPQHF. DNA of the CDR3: TGTGCCAACGATTTTCCGGCCAGGGGGTATCAGCCCCAGCATTTT.

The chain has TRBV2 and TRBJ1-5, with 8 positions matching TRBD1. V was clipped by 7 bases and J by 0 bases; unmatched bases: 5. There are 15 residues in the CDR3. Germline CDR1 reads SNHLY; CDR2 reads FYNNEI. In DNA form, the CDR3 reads TGTGCCAGCACGGACAGGGCTATTAGCAATCAGCCCCAGCATTTT. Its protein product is CASTDRAISNQPQHF. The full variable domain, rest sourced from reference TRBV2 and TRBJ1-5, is EPEVTQTPSHQVTQMGQEVILRCVPISNHLYFYWYRQILGQKVEFLVSFYNNEISEKSEIFDDQFSVERPDGSNFTLKIRSTKLEDSAMYFCASTDRAISNQPQHFGDGTRLSIL.

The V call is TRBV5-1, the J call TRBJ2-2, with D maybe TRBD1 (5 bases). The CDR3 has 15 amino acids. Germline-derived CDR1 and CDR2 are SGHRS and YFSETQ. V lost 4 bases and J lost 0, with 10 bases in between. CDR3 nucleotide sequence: TGCGCCAGCAGCCAGACAGTAACGAACACCGGGGAGCTGTTTTTT. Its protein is CASSQTVTNTGELFF.

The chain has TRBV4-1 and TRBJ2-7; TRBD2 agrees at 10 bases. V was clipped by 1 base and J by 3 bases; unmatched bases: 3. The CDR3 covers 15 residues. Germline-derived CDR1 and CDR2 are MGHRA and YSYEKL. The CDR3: CASSQATSGVYEQYF. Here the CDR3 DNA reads TGCGCCAGCAGCCAAGCTACTAGCGGGGTCTACGAGCAGTACTTC.

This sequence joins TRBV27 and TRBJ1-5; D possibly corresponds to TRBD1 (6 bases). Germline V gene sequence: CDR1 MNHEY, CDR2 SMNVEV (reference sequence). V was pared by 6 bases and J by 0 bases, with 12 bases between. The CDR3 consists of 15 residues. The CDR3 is CASRLGQNSNQPQHF. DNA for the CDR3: TGTGCCAGCAGACTGGGACAAAATAGCAATCAGCCCCAGCATTTT.